This passage covers 19 T cell receptor beta chains from one sample sequenced in a study of T cells in Graves' hyperthyroidism and ophthalmopathy. The TCR beta CDR3 regions underwent amplification using RNA transcripts as the source. The study used the HTBI primer set for a first-round RT-PCR of the TCR CDR3. TCRdb reprocessed the multiplex PCR reads with MiXCR, giving one entry per CDR3 protein. The sample includes 500,000 or so distinct CDR3 sequences, more than 15% of them seen just once. The source material was blood. The receptors come from a woman younger than 30 with Graves' ophthalmopathy.

This clonotype showed up many times. This chain joins TRBV30 and TRBJ1-1; the D gene is possibly TRBD1 (5 bases). Germline lookup yields CDR1 GTSNPN and CDR2 SVGIG (reference sequence). Between the trimmed V and J ends, which lost 2 bases and 4 bases, there was a span of 5 bases. The CDR3 loop spans 11 amino acids. In DNA form, the CDR3 reads TGTGCCTGGAGTCAGGGCACTGAAGCTTTCTTT. This encodes CAWSQGTEAFF.

Here the CDR3 reads CASSQAASGSSIVYEQYF. CDR3 nucleotide sequence: TGCGCCAGCAGCCAAGCGGCTAGCGGGAGTAGTATAGTGTACGAGCAGTACTTC. This sequence joins TRBV4-1 and TRBJ2-7, with 10 bases aligning to TRBD2. The J segment lost 4 bases and the V segment lost 1 base, leaving 13 bases of the junction unmatched. This CDR3 is built from 18 residues. Germline loops: CDR1 MGHRA, CDR2 YSYEKL.

This clonotype was found many times. The chain links TRBV28 to TRBJ2-7; 10 bases are a match to TRBD2. This CDR3 has 14 residues. Trimming at V came to 11 bases and at J to 5 bases, leaving 12 bases not matched to a gene. Germline CDR1 and CDR2: MDHEN and SYDVKM. This chain's CDR3 is CASEETSGPHEQYF. CDR3 coding DNA: TGTGCCTCAGAGGAGACTAGCGGGCCCCACGAGCAGTACTTC.

This clonotype was seen many times. CDR3 in DNA: TGCGCCAGCAGCCAAGCTCTGGGGGGCTATGGCTACACCTTC. Translation: CASSQALGGYGYTF. V usage is TRBV4-1 and J usage is TRBJ1-2; TRBD1 is a possible D gene (5 bases). Per germline, CDR1 MGHRA and CDR2 YSYEKL. Deletions cut 1 base from V and 4 bases from J, with 10 bases between. CDR3 length: 14 amino acids.

This clonotype appeared many times. The genes are TRBV3-1 and TRBJ2-7; D remains ambiguous. There are 12 residues in the CDR3. Germline V lookup: CDR1 LGHDT, CDR2 YNNKEL (reference sequence). The ends were cut back, 0 bases at V and 3 bases at J, with 3 bases in the middle. The CDR3 sequence: CASSQDDYEQYF. In DNA form, the CDR3 reads TGTGCCAGCAGCCAAGATGACTACGAGCAGTACTTC.

In its sample, this clonotype was seen a few times. The chain links TRBV28 to TRBJ1-4, with 10 bases aligning to TRBD1. Trimming cost V 4 bases and J 0 bases; bases outside gene matches: 14. Germline assignment: CDR1 MDHEN and CDR2 SYDVKM. The CDR3 totals 20 residues. As DNA, the CDR3 is TGTGCCAGCAGTTCTAACCCCGGGACAGGGGTGGGTGCAACTAATGAAAAACTGTTTTTT. Translated: CASSSNPGTGVGATNEKLFF.

This clonotype was observed a handful of times. The rearrangement links TRBV9 to TRBJ2-5, with 7 positions matching TRBD2. Germline trimming cut 1 base from V and 2 bases from J; bases unmatched to any gene: 5. The CDR3 totals 15 residues. Germline V lookup: CDR1 SGDLS, CDR2 YYNGEE. The CDR3 protein is CASSVQGAGQETQYF. The CDR3 DNA is TGTGCCAGCAGCGTACAAGGAGCGGGGCAAGAGACCCAGTACTTC.

This clonotype was recorded at least ten times. J is TRBJ2-7 and V is TRBV27; TRBD2 matches at 10 bases. This CDR3 spans 13 amino acids. V lost 6 bases, J lost 4 bases, and 3 bases stayed unmatched. Per the germline V gene, CDR1 is MNHEY and CDR2 is SMNVEV (reference sequence). Here the CDR3 DNA reads TGTGCCAGCAGAGCGGGAGGGCCTTACGAGCAGTACTTC. Amino acid sequence: CASRAGGPYEQYF.

The chain uses TRBV6-2 or TRBV6-3 and TRBJ1-3, with a possible D match to TRBD1 (5 bases). This CDR3 is built from 14 residues. The V gene lost 7 bases and the J gene lost 3 bases, with 13 bases spanning the gap. The germline V gene has CDR1 MNHEY and CDR2 SVGEGT. In DNA form, the CDR3 reads TGTGCCAGCACCACCGGGGACCGTGGAAACACCATATATTTT. Translation gives CASTTGDRGNTIYF.

This clonotype occurred a few times. This chain connects TRBV10-1 to TRBJ1-6; 11 nucleotides align to TRBD1. Per the germline V gene, CDR1 is WNHNN and CDR2 is SYGVQD (reference sequence). This CDR3 is built from 15 residues. The junction had 8 bases not matched to a gene; V was cut back by 6 bases and J by 10 bases. The CDR3 coding sequence is TGCGCCAGCAGAACCGGACAGGGGGCACGATCACCCCTCCACTTT. Residues: CASRTGQGARSPLHF.

With regard to this clonotype: This clone may be a read error of a much larger clone one base away. This chain uses TRBV6-2 or TRBV6-3 with TRBJ1-2, with D uncertain. Trimming removed 10 bases at V and 7 bases at J, with 16 bases between. This CDR3 contains 12 residues. Germline CDR1 and CDR2: MNHEY and SVGEGT. The CDR3 loop is CANRIGSGGYTF. CDR3 DNA sequence: TGTGCCAACAGAATTGGGTCGGGTGGCTACACCTTC.

The chain joins TRBV20-1 to TRBJ1-6; 10 nucleotides align to TRBD1. Germline CDR1 reads DFQATT; CDR2 reads SNEGSKA (reference sequence). The CDR3 runs to 14 residues. Trimming cost V 4 bases and J 9 bases; bases outside gene matches: 6. CDR3 loop: CSATGTGESSPLHF. The CDR3 DNA reads TGCAGTGCTACCGGGACAGGGGAGAGTTCACCCCTCCACTTT.

This clonotype appeared many times. V usage is TRBV2 and J usage is TRBJ1-1, with a weak D call TRBD1 (5 bases). V lost 7 bases and J 0 bases, leaving 15 bases between the germline ends. Germline V gene sequence: CDR1 SNHLY, CDR2 FYNNEI. This CDR3 region has 15 residues. The CDR3 here is CASIGGGTLNTEAFF. The CDR3, as DNA: TGTGCCAGCATCGGGGGGGGAACCCTGAACACTGAAGCTTTCTTT.

J is TRBJ2-1 and V is TRBV7-9; TRBD2 might be the D (5 bases). Germline V CDR1 and CDR2: SEHNR, FQNEAQ (reference sequence). V shed 4 bases and J shed 0 bases, with 13 bases lying between them. CDR3 length equals 16 residues. The CDR3 DNA is TGTGCCAGCAGCTCTGAGGCTAGCAGCTCCTACAATGAGCAGTTCTTC. It is translated as CASSSEASSSYNEQFF.

This clonotype was recorded at least ten times. The V call is TRBV6-2 or TRBV6-3, the J call TRBJ2-7; the D gene is possibly TRBD1 (6 bases). V dropped 2 bases and J dropped 2 bases, with 7 bases sitting between them. This CDR3 spans 13 amino acids. Germline values: CDR1 MNHEY, CDR2 SVGEGT. This chain's CDR3 is CASSYRDTYEQYF. As DNA, the CDR3 is TGTGCCAGCAGTTACCGGGACACCTACGAGCAGTACTTC.

This clonotype was observed a few times. The rearrangement joins TRBV7-3 to TRBJ2-1; TRBD1 agrees at 7 bases. Germline assignment: CDR1 SGHTA and CDR2 FQGTGA. The CDR3 sequence is 15 residues long. With V trimmed by 3 bases and J by 0 bases, 2 bases remained unmatched. CDR3 coding DNA: TGTGCCAGCAGCTTCGACAGGGCCTCCTACAATGAGCAGTTCTTC. Its translation is CASSFDRASYNEQFF.

The J gene is TRBJ1-1, the V gene TRBV4-1; tentative D call: TRBD1 (6 bases). Per germline, CDR1 MGHRA and CDR2 YSYEKL. V was clipped by 2 bases and J by 0 bases, with 16 bases between them. This CDR3 contains 17 residues. CDR3 sequence (DNA): TGCGCCAGCAGCCAAAGATCCGACCAGGGGATGAACACTGAAGCTTTCTTT. Translated: CASSQRSDQGMNTEAFF.

The CDR3 DNA sequence: TGTGCCAGCAGCCGAGGACTAGCGGCTTACAATGAGCAGTTCTTC. This translates into CASSRGLAAYNEQFF. The chain is built from TRBV7-2 and TRBJ2-1, with TRBD2 matching over 10 bases. From germline, CDR1 is SGHTA and CDR2 FQGNSA. Germline trimming cut 5 bases from V and 4 bases from J; bases unmatched to any gene: 5. The CDR3 length is 15 residues. Looking up the rest from reference TRBV7-2 and TRBJ2-1 gives the full variable domain: GAGVSQSPSNKVTEKGKDVELRCDPISGHTALYWYRQSLGQGLEFLIYFQGNSAPDKSGLPSDRFSAERTGGSVSTLTIQRTQQEDSAVYLCASSRGLAAYNEQFFGPGTRLTVL.

This clonotype was counted at least ten times. The V gene is TRBV28, the J gene TRBJ1-1; tentatively, D is TRBD1 (5 bases). Germline loops: CDR1 MDHEN, CDR2 SYDVKM. V was cut by 7 bases and J by 4 bases, with 16 bases left in between. The CDR3 consists of 14 residues. Here the CDR3 reads CASTPRGEGTEAFF. The CDR3 DNA reads TGTGCCAGCACCCCTCGAGGGGAAGGCACTGAAGCTTTCTTT.